The 14 T cell receptor beta chains below all came from one sample that was sequenced in a study of T cells after yellow fever vaccination. Via MiXCR, TCRdb re-called the 5' RACE reads, giving one row per CDR3 protein. The sample shows 450,000 to 600,000 distinct CDR3 sequences, 17% of them seen only once. The source was PBMCs, collected 5 days after the first yellow fever vaccination. The receptors stem from a man between 18 and 35 years old who received the YFV17D yellow fever vaccine.

This clonotype was seen more than once but under ten times. Here the CDR3 DNA reads TGTGCCAGCAGCTTCCCCCGGCGGGGTGGAACCGGGGAGCTGTTTTTT. This codes for CASSFPRRGGTGELFF. The J gene is TRBJ2-2, the V gene TRBV7-6; D is possibly TRBD2 (6 bases). The CDR3 loop spans 16 amino acids. The V end lost 3 bases, the J end lost 5 bases, and 16 bases lay between the germline ends. Germline V gene data show CDR1 as SGHVS and CDR2 as FNYEAQ.

This chain links TRBV27 with TRBJ2-3, with D hard to call. The CDR3 totals 13 residues. V dropped 4 bases and J dropped 5 bases, with 10 bases sitting between them. Germline V CDR1 and CDR2: MNHEY, SMNVEV (reference sequence). As DNA, the CDR3 is TGTGCCAGCAGTTCGGACCAGCGAGATACGCAGTATTTT. This encodes CASSSDQRDTQYF.

This clonotype was recorded at least ten times. V gene TRBV18 combines with J gene TRBJ2-5; no reliable D call. Trimming cost V 1 base and J 2 bases, with 2 bases left between them. The CDR3 totals 12 residues. From germline, CDR1 is KGHSH and CDR2 LQKENI. The CDR3 region is CASSPQQETQYF. In nucleotides, the CDR3 is TGTGCCAGCTCACCACAGCAAGAGACCCAGTACTTC.

The chain recombines TRBV5-6 with TRBJ1-1, with TRBD1 matching over 8 bases. V dropped 0 bases and J dropped 0; count of bases not matched to a gene: 4. CDR3 length: 16 amino acids. Germline CDR1 reads SGHDT; CDR2 reads YYEEEE. CDR3 in amino acids: CASSLDGQGVNTEAFF. As DNA, the CDR3 is TGTGCCAGCAGCTTGGACGGACAGGGAGTGAACACTGAAGCTTTCTTT. Drawing the rest from reference TRBV5-6 and TRBJ1-1, the complete variable domain is DAGVTQSPTHLIKTRGQQVTLRCSPKSGHDTVSWYQQALGQGPQFIFQYYEEEERQRGNFPDRFSGHQFPNYSSELNVNALLLGDSALYLCASSLDGQGVNTEAFFGQGTRLTVV.

The rearrangement links TRBV30 to TRBJ1-1; D not certain. V lost 0 bases and J 0 bases, leaving 5 bases between the germline ends. The CDR3 sequence is 13 residues long. The germline V gene has CDR1 GTSNPN and CDR2 SVGIG (reference sequence). The CDR3 sequence is CAWSVGMNTEAFF. The CDR3 DNA is TGTGCCTGGAGTGTAGGAATGAACACTGAAGCTTTCTTT.

This rearrangement joins TRBV5-1 to TRBJ2-3; maybe TRBD2 (6 bases). Trimming stripped 4 bases from V and 6 bases from J, with 27 bases between. The CDR3 loop spans 18 amino acids. Germline CDR1 is SGHRS and CDR2 is YFSETQ. CDR3 sequence (DNA): TGCGCCAGCAGCCCCGAAGCGGGCCTCACCGACCGTCTGGATACGCAGTATTTT. The encoded protein is CASSPEAGLTDRLDTQYF.

The gene calls are TRBV7-9 and TRBJ1-1; D unresolved. CDR3 length: 16 amino acids. Trimming took 1 base from V and 4 from J, leaving 16 bases between them. CDR1 and CDR2 from the germline V gene are SEHNR and FQNEAQ (reference sequence). CDR3 nucleotides: TGTGCCAGCAGCTTAGATGTCGCGGGTCCCGGCACTGAAGCTTTCTTT. Residues: CASSLDVAGPGTEAFF. Drawing the rest from reference TRBV7-9 and TRBJ1-1, the complete variable domain is DTGVSQNPRHKITKRGQNVTFRCDPISEHNRLYWYRQTLGQGPEFLTYFQNEAQLEKSRLLSDRFSAERPKGSFSTLEIQRTEQGDSAMYLCASSLDVAGPGTEAFFGQGTRLTVV.

In this sample, this clonotype turned up once. Relative to the germline gene, one junction end is altered; a read error may explain this. This chain joins TRBV27 and TRBJ1-5; 9 bases agree with TRBD1. Per the germline V gene, CDR1 is MNHEY and CDR2 is SMNVEV (reference sequence). This CDR3 is 17 amino acids long. CDR3 residues: CTSSFPGTGIGNQPQHF. The CDR3 nucleotides are TGCACCAGCAGTTTCCCGGGGACAGGGATCGGCAATCAGCCCCAGCATTTT.

This clonotype was observed a handful of times. The chain carries TRBV19 and TRBJ2-5, with D possibly TRBD2 on 6 matching bases. In germline, CDR1 is LNHDA, CDR2 SQIVND (reference sequence). The CDR3 contains 13 residues. Trimming left V 8 bases short and J 4 bases short, with 14 bases between. Here the CDR3 DNA reads TGTGCCAGTTGGGATGGGCGGGGAGAGACCCAGTACTTC. Its protein product is CASWDGRGETQYF.

This clonotype was found many times. This chain connects TRBV7-2 to TRBJ2-7; a possible D gene is TRBD1 (5 bases). This CDR3 contains 15 residues. From germline, CDR1 is SGHTA and CDR2 FQGNSA. V was trimmed by 1 base and J by 1 base, leaving 11 bases between them. CDR3 residues: CASSLDWGRSYEQYV. DNA for the CDR3: TGTGCCAGCAGCTTAGATTGGGGCAGATCCTACGAGCAGTACGTC.

Only a few counts were recorded for this clonotype. For the CDR3, the DNA is TGCGCCAGCAGCTTGGGAGCGGGATCGGATGAGCAGTTCTTC. Translation gives CASSLGAGSDEQFF. The V and J genes are TRBV5-1 and TRBJ2-1; 7 bases map to TRBD2. The ends lost 0 bases at V and 8 bases at J; junction bases unmatched: 5. Germline values: CDR1 SGHRS, CDR2 YFSETQ. The CDR3 runs 14 residues.

The chain combines TRBV11-2 with TRBJ2-7; a weak D match, TRBD1 (5 bases). The CDR3 has 15 residues. CDR1 and CDR2 (germline): SGHAT, FQNNGV. V was cut by 1 base and J by 3 bases, with 13 bases left in between. CDR3 sequence: CASSLGRVSSYEQYF. The DNA of the CDR3 is TGTGCCAGCAGCTTAGGCAGGGTGTCCAGCTACGAGCAGTACTTC.

This clonotype was picked up many times. The V and J genes are TRBV4-1 and TRBJ1-5; D unclear. With 1 base removed from V and 7 bases from J, the gap between germline ends came to 17 bases. This CDR3 comprises 16 residues. Looked up from germline, CDR1 is MGHRA and CDR2 is YSYEKL. CDR3 amino acids: CASSQGAYRWEQPQHF. The CDR3 bases are TGCGCCAGCAGCCAAGGAGCTTACCGTTGGGAGCAGCCCCAGCATTTT.

Turning to this clonotype: Germline is not matched at one junction end, which may reflect a read error. The chain couples TRBV5-1 to TRBJ2-2; D is perhaps TRBD2 (5 bases). The CDR3 spans 15 residues. CDR1 and CDR2 from the germline V gene are SGHRS and YFSETQ. The CDR3 region is CASSLNRPNTGELVF. DNA of the CDR3: TGCGCCAGCAGCTTGAACAGACCGAACACCGGGGAGCTGGTTTTT.